This TCR beta chain is from a study of T-cell reconstitution after alpha-beta-depleted transplantation in children. Study results and limitations: Several hundred graft clones that had expanded were reportedly the source of alpha-beta T cells about two months after transplant.

With 3 bases removed from V and 2 bases from J, the gap between germline ends came to 12 bases. The CDR3 length is 15 residues. Germline V gives CDR1 LNHNV, CDR2 YYDKDF (reference sequence). There are a few counts of this clonotype. The target antigen is unknown. Preparation of the TCRbeta library was carried out with unique molecular identifiers. TCRdb redid the calling of the PCR reads with MiXCR, one entry per CDR3 protein. The table lists roughly 490,000 distinct CDR3 sequences, about an eighth of them singletons. This chain connects TRBV15 to TRBJ2-3; TRBD2 might be the D (6 bases). Sequenced material: PBMCs, mostly from graft donor cells, taken 180 days after TCRalphabeta/CD19-depleted stem cell transplant. The sequence derives from a female patient aged 2-15 years who had a stem cell transplant for aplastic anemia, so the T cells may come from the graft donor. The CDR3 DNA sequence: TGTGCCACCAGCAGCCGTAGCGGAACCACAGATACGCAGTATTTT. This sequence encodes CATSSRSGTTDTQYF.